The entry below describes one T cell receptor beta chain. The germline CDR1 and CDR2 sequences are SGHAT and FQNNGV. CDR3 size: 16 residues. V gave up 4 bases and J gave up 4 bases; unmatched junction bases: 10. This entry is derived from a study of T cell changes during pregnancy in multiple sclerosis. The method was immunoSEQ multiplex PCR; TCRdb's version includes in-frame clones alone and lacks a portion of them. Among some 22,000 clones listed, roughly 87% were seen once. The clonotype was recovered from a female donor with multiple sclerosis, enrolled in a pregnancy study. Sequencing used CD8+ T cells from peripheral blood mononuclear cells, obtained after pregnancy. The rearrangement uses TRBV11-2 and TRBJ2-5; 9 bases are a match to TRBD2. CDR3 DNA: TGTGCCAGCAGCTCTTTAGCGGGAGAATTGCGAGAGACCCAGTACTTC. Residues: CASSSLAGELRETQYF.